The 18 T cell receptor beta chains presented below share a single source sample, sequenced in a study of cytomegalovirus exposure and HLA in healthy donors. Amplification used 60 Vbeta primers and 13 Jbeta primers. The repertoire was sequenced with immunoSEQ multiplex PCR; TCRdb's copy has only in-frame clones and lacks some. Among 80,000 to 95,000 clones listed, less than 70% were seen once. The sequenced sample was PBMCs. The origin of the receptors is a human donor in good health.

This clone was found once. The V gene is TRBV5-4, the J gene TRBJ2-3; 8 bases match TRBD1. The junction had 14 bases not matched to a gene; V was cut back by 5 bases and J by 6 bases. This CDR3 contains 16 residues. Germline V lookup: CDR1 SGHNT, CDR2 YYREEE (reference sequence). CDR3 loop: CASSPRTGGNGDTQYF. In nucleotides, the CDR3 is TGTGCCAGCAGTCCCAGAACAGGGGGAAACGGGGATACGCAGTATTTT.

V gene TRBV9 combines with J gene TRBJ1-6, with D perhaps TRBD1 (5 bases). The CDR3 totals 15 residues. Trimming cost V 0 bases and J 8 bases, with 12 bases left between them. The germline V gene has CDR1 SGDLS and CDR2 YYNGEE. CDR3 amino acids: CASSVVGRADSPLHF. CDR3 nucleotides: TGTGCCAGCAGCGTAGTTGGCAGGGCGGATTCACCCCTCCACTTT.

CDR3 in amino acids: CASSIRRSNTEAFF. The CDR3 DNA is TGTGCCAGTAGTATTCGGAGAAGTAACACTGAAGCTTTCTTT. The chain joins TRBV19 to TRBJ1-1; D remains unclear. Germline values: CDR1 LNHDA, CDR2 SQIVND (reference sequence). The CDR3 has 14 amino acids. Between the trimmed V and J ends, which lost 3 bases and 2 bases, there was a span of 10 bases. Full variable domain (rest looked up from reference TRBV19 and TRBJ1-1): DGGITQSPKYLFRKEGQNVTLSCEQNLNHDAMYWYRQDPGQGLRLIYYSQIVNDFQKGDIAEGYSVSREKKESFPLTVTSAQKNPTAFYLCASSIRRSNTEAFFGQGTRLTVV.

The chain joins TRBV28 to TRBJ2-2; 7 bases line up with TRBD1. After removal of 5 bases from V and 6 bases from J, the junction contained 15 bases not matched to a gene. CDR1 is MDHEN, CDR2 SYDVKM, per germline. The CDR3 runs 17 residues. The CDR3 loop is CASSPQTGWEKSGELFF. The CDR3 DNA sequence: TGTGCCAGCAGTCCACAGACAGGGTGGGAGAAGTCCGGGGAGCTGTTTTTT.

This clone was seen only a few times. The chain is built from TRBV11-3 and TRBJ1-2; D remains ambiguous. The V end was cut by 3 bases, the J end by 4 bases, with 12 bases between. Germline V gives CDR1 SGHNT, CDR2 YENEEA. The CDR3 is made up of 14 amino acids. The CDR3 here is CASSFGAESYGYTF. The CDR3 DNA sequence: TGTGCCAGCAGCTTCGGTGCTGAAAGCTATGGCTACACCTTC.

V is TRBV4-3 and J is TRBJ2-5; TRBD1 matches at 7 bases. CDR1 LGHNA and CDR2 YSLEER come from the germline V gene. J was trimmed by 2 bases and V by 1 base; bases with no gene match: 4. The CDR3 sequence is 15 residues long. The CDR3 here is CASSQGDSIQETQYF. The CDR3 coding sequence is TGCGCCAGCAGCCAAGGGGACAGTATTCAAGAGACCCAGTACTTC.

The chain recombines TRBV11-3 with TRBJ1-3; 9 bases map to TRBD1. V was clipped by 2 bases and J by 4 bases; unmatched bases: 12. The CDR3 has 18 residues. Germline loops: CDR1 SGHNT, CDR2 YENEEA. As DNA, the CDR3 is TGTGCCAGCAGCTTATCCTCCCCCGGGACAGGGAAGGGAAACACCATATATTTT. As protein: CASSLSSPGTGKGNTIYF.

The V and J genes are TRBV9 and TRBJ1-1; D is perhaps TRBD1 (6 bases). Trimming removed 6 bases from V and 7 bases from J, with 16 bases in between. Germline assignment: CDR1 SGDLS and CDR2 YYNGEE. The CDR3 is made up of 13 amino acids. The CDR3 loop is CASNPVGAGEAFF. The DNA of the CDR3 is TGTGCCAGCAACCCTGTGGGGGCAGGTGAAGCTTTCTTT.

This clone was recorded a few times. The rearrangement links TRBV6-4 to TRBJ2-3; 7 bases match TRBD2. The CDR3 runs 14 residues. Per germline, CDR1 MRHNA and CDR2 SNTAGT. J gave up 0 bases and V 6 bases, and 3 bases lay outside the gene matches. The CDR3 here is CASSREASTDTQYF. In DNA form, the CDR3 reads TGTGCCAGCAGCCGGGAGGCCAGCACAGATACGCAGTATTTT.

The CDR3 sequence is CASSLASGEETQYF. CDR3 DNA: TGTGCCAGCAGCTTAGCTAGCGGGGAGGAGACCCAGTACTTC. The chain combines TRBV7-2 with TRBJ2-5, with 8 bases matching TRBD2. V shed 0 bases and J 5 bases; nucleotides not matched to a gene: 2. CDR1 and CDR2 from the germline V gene are SGHTA and FQGNSA. This CDR3 has 14 amino acids.

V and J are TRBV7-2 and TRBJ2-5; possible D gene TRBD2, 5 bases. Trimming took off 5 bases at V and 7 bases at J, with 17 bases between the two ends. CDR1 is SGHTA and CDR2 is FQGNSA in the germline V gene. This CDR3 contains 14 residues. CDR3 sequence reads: CASSPLAGPGTQYF. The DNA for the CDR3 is TGTGCCAGCAGCCCCCTAGCTGGCCCGGGGACCCAGTACTTC. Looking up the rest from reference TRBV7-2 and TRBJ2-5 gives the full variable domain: GAGVSQSPSNKVTEKGKDVELRCDPISGHTALYWYRQSLGQGLEFLIYFQGNSAPDKSGLPSDRFSAERTGGSVSTLTIQRTQQEDSAVYLCASSPLAGPGTQYFGPGTRLLVL.

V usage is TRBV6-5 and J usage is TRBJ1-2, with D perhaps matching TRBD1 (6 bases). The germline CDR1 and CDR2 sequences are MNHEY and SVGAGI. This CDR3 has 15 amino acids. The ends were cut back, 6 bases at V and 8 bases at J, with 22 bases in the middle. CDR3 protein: CASSETTGDPRGYTF. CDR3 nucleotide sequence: TGTGCCAGCAGCGAGACGACAGGAGATCCTAGGGGCTACACCTTC.

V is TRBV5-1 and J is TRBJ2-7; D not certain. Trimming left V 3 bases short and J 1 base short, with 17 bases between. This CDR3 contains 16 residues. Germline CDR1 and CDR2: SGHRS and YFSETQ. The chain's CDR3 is CASSSNPLGGSYEQYF. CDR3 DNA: TGCGCCAGCAGCTCTAACCCCCTAGGTGGGTCCTACGAGCAGTACTTC.

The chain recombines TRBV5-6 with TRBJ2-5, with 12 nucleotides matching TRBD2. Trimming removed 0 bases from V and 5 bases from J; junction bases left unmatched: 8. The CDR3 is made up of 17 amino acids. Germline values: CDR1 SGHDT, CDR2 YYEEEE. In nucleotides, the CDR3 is TGTGCCAGCAGCTTGGACCTAGCGGGGGGGCTGGGCGAGACCCAGTACTTC. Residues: CASSLDLAGGLGETQYF.

CDR3 DNA: TGTGCCAGCAGCCTGCGGGAGGAAGCTTTCTTT. It encodes CASSLREEAFF. The chain carries TRBV4-2 and TRBJ1-1; D is uncertain. Germline-derived CDR1 and CDR2 are LGHNA and YNFKEQ. Trimming took off 4 bases at V and 8 bases at J, with 8 bases between the two ends. This CDR3 spans 11 amino acids.

The CDR3 here is CATSRGLDIYEQYF. The DNA of the CDR3 is TGTGCCACCAGCAGGGGACTAGATATCTACGAGCAGTACTTC. This rearrangement joins TRBV15 to TRBJ2-7; 8 positions match TRBD2. Germline V gene data show CDR1 as LNHNV and CDR2 as YYDKDF (reference sequence). The J segment lost 3 bases and the V segment lost 3 bases, leaving 4 bases of the junction unmatched. The CDR3 extends over 14 amino acids.

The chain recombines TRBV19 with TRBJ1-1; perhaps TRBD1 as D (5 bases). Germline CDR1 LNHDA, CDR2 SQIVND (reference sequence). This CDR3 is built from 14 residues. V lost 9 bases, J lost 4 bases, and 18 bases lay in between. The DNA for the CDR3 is TGTGCCAGCAAGACAGACCCAAGAGGCACTGAAGCTTTCTTT. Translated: CASKTDPRGTEAFF.

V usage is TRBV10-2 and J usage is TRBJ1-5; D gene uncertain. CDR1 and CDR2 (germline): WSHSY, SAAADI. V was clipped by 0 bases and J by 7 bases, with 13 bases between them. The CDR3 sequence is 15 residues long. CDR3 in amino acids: CASSESDRVRQPQHF. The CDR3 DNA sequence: TGCGCCAGCAGTGAGTCTGACCGGGTACGGCAGCCCCAGCATTTT.